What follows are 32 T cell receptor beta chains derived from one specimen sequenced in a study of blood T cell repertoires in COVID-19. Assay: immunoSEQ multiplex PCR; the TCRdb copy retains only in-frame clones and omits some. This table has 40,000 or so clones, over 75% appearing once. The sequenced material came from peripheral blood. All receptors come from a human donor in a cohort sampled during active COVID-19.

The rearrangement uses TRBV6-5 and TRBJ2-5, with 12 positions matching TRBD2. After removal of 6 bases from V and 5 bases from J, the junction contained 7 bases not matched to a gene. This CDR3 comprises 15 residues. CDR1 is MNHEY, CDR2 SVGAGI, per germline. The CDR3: CASRRGTSGRETQYF. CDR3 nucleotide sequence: TGTGCCAGCAGGAGAGGGACTAGCGGGCGGGAGACCCAGTACTTC.

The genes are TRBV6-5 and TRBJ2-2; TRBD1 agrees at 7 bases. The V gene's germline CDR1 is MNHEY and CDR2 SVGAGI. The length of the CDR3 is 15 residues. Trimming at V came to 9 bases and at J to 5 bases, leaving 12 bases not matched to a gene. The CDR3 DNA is TGTGCCAGTTCCTTGAGGGCAGGGGGAACCGGGGAGCTGTTTTTT. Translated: CASSLRAGGTGELFF.

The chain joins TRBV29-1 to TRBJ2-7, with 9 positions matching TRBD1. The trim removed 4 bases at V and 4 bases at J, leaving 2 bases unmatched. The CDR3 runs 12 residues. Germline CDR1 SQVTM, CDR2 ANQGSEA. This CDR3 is CSVVDRGYEQYF. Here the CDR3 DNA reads TGCAGCGTTGTAGACAGGGGGTACGAGCAGTACTTC.

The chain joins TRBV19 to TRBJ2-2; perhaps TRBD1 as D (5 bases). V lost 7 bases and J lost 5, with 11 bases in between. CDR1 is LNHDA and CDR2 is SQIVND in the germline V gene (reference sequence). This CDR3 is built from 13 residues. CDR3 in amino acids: CASTPGWTGELFF. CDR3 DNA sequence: TGTGCCAGTACCCCAGGGTGGACCGGGGAGCTGTTTTTT.

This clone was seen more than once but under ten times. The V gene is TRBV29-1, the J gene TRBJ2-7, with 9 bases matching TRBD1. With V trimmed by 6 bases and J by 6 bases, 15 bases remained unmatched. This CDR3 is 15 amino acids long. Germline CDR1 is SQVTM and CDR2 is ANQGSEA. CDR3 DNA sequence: TGCAGCGTAAAACGAGGGACAGGGACCTACGGCGAGCAGTACTTC. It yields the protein CSVKRGTGTYGEQYF.

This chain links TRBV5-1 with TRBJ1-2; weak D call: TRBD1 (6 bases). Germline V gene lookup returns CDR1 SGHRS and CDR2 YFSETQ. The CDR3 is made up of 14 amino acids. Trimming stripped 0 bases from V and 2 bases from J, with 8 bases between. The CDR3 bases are TGCGCCAGCAGCTTGGGGCAGGGGAACTATGGCTACACCTTC. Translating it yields CASSLGQGNYGYTF.

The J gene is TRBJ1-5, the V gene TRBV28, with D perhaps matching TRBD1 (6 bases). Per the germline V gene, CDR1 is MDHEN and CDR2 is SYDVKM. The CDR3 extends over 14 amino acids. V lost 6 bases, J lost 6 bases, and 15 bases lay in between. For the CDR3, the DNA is TGTGCCAGCAGCCGACAGGCCATGGCTCAGCCCCAGCATTTT. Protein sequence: CASSRQAMAQPQHF.

CDR3 in amino acids: CASSFGQGIQGYTF. The CDR3, as DNA: TGCGCCAGCAGCTTTGGACAGGGTATTCAAGGCTACACCTTC. The rearrangement links TRBV5-1 to TRBJ1-2; 8 bases are shared with TRBD1. Germline V CDR1 and CDR2: SGHRS, YFSETQ. The CDR3 covers 14 residues. The J segment lost 8 bases and the V segment lost 2 bases, leaving 8 bases of the junction unmatched.

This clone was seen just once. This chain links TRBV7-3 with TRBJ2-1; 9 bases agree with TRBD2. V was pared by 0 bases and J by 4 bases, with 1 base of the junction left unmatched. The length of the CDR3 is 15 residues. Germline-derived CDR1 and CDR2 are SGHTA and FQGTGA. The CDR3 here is CASSLTRGGYNEQFF. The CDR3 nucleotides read TGTGCCAGCAGCTTAACGCGGGGGGGATACAATGAGCAGTTCTTC.

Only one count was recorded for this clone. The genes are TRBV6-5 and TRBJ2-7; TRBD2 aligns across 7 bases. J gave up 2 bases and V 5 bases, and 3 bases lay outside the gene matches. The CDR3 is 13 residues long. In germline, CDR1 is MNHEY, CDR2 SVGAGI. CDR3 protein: CASSRSGAYEQYF. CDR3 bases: TGTGCCAGCAGTAGAAGCGGGGCCTACGAGCAGTACTTC.

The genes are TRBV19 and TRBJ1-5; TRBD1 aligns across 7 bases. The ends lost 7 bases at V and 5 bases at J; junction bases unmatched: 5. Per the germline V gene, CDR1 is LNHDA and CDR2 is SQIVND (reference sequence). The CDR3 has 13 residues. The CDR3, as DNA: TGTGCCAGTATCGGCAGGGGGGATCAGCCCCAGCATTTT. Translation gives CASIGRGDQPQHF. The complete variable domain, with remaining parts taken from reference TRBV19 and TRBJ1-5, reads DGGITQSPKYLFRKEGQNVTLSCEQNLNHDAMYWYRQDPGQGLRLIYYSQIVNDFQKGDIAEGYSVSREKKESFPLTVTSAQKNPTAFYLCASIGRGDQPQHFGDGTRLSIL.

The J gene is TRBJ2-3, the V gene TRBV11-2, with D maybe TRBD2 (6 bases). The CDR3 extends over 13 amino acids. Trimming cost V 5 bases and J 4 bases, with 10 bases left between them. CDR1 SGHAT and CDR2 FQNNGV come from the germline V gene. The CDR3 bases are TGTGCCAGCAGCCGCCGGGGGTCAGATACGCAGTATTTT. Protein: CASSRRGSDTQYF. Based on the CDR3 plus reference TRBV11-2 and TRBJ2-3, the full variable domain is EAGVAQSPRYKIIEKRQSVAFWCNPISGHATLYWYQQILGQGPKLLIQFQNNGVVDDSQLPKDRFSAERLKGVDSTLKIQPAKLEDSAVYLCASSRRGSDTQYFGPGTRLTVL.

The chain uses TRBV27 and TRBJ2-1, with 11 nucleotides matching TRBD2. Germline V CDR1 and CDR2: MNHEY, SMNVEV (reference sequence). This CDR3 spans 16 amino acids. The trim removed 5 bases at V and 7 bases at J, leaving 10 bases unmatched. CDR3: CASSTRTGLAVNEQFF. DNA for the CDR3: TGTGCCAGCAGTACGAGAACGGGACTAGCGGTTAATGAGCAGTTCTTC.

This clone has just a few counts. CDR3 amino acids: CASSPRDSANTEAFF. DNA for the CDR3: TGTGCCAGCAGCCCCAGGGACAGCGCGAACACTGAAGCTTTCTTT. This chain uses TRBV7-9 with TRBJ1-1; 7 positions match TRBD1. Looked up from germline, CDR1 is SEHNR and CDR2 is FQNEAQ (reference sequence). CDR3 size: 15 residues. Losses at the gene ends were 5 bases for V and 1 base for J; bases not matched to a gene: 7. Full variable domain (missing parts from reference TRBV7-9 and TRBJ1-1): DTGVSQNPRHKITKRGQNVTFRCDPISEHNRLYWYRQTLGQGPEFLTYFQNEAQLEKSRLLSDRFSAERPKGSFSTLEIQRTEQGDSAMYLCASSPRDSANTEAFFGQGTRLTVV.

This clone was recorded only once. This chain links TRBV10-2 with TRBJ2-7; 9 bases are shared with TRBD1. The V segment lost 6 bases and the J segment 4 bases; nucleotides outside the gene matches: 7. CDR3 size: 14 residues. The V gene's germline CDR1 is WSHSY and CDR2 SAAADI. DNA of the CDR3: TGCGCCAGCAGGGTCGGGACAGGGACGTACGAGCAGTACTTC. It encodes CASRVGTGTYEQYF.

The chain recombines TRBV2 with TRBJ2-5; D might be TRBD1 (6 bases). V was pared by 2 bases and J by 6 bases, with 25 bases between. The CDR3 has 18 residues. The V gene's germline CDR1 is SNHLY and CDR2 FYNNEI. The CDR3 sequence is CASSERKGFLGGKKTQYF. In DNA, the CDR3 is TGTGCCAGCAGTGAAAGAAAGGGCTTTCTTGGGGGCAAAAAGACCCAGTACTTC.

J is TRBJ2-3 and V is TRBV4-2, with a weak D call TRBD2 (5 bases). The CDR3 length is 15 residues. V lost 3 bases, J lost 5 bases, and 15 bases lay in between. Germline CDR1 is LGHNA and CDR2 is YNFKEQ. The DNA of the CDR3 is TGTGCCAGCAGCCACTCACGCCGAGAGGGAGATACGCAGTATTTT. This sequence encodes CASSHSRREGDTQYF.

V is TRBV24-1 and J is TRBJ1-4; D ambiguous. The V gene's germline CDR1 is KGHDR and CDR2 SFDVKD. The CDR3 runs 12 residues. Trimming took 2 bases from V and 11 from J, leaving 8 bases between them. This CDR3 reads CATSDWSGKLFF. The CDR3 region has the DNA TGTGCCACCAGTGATTGGAGTGGGAAACTGTTTTTT.

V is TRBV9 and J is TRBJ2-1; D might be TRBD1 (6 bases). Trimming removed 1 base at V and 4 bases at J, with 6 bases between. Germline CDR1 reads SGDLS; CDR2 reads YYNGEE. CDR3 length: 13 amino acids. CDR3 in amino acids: CASSVQGYNEQFF. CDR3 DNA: TGTGCCAGCAGCGTACAGGGGTACAATGAGCAGTTCTTC.

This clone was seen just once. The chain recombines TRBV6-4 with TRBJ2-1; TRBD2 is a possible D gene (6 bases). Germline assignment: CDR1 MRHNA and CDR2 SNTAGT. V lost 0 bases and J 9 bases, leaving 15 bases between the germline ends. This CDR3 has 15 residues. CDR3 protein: CASSDSGGQYGEQFF. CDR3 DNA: TGTGCCAGCAGTGACTCCGGGGGTCAGTACGGTGAGCAGTTCTTC.

CDR3 nucleotide sequence: TGTGCCTGGAGTGCGACAGGGAAATCACCAGATACGCAGTATTTT. Amino acids: CAWSATGKSPDTQYF. This chain uses TRBV30 with TRBJ2-3; 7 bases align to TRBD1. The CDR3 sequence is 15 residues long. Trimming took 1 base from V and 4 from J; bases not matched to a gene: 8. Germline CDR1 is GTSNPN and CDR2 is SVGIG (reference sequence).

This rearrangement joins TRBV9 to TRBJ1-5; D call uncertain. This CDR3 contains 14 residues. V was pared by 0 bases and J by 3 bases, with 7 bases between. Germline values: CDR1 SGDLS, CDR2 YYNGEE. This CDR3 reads CASSVGEPNQPQHF. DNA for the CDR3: TGTGCCAGCAGCGTAGGGGAGCCCAATCAGCCCCAGCATTTT.

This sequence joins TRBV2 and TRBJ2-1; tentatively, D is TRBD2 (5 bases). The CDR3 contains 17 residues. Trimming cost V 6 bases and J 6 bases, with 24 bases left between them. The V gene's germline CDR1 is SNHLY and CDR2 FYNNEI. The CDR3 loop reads CASSDLGGLQLVNEQFF. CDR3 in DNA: TGTGCCAGCAGCGATCTCGGAGGACTTCAGTTGGTCAATGAGCAGTTCTTC.

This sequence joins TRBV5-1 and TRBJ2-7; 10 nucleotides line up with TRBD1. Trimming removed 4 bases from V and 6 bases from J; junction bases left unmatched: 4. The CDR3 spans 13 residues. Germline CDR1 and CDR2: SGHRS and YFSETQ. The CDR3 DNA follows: TGCGCCAGCAGCCAAAGGACAGGGGGCGAGCAGTACTTC. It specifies CASSQRTGGEQYF.

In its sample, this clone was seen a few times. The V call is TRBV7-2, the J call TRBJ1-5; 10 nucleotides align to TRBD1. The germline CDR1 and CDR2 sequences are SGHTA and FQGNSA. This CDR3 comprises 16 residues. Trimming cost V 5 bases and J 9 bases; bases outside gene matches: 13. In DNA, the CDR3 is TGTGCCAGCAGCCCCGGGCCGAGGACAGGGGGTATGCCCCAGCATTTT. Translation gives CASSPGPRTGGMPQHF.

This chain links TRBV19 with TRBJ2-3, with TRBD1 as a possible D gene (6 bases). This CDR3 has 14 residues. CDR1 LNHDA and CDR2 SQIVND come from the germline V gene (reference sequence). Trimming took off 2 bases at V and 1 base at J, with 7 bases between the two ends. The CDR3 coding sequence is TGTGCCAGTAGTATAAAGGGGGGCACAGATACGCAGTATTTT. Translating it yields CASSIKGGTDTQYF.

The CDR3, as DNA: TGCGCCAGCAGCTTGATACTCGGGGCGGGGACCGGGGAGCTGTTTTTT. As protein: CASSLILGAGTGELFF. The V and J genes are TRBV5-1 and TRBJ2-2, with D possibly being TRBD2 (6 bases). V lost 1 base to trimming and J lost 5 bases, with 15 bases between them. The CDR3 is 16 residues long. Germline CDR1 SGHRS, CDR2 YFSETQ.

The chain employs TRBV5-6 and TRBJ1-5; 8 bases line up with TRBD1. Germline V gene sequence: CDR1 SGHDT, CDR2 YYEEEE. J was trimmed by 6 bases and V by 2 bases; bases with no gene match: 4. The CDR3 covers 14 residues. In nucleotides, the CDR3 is TGTGCCAGCAGCTTCTCAGGGGGCACTCAGCCCCAGCATTTT. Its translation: CASSFSGGTQPQHF.

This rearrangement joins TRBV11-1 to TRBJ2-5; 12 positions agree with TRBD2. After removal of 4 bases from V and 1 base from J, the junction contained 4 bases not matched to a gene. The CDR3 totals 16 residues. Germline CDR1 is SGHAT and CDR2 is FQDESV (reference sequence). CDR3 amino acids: CASSSTSGGTQETQYF. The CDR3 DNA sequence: TGTGCCAGCAGCTCAACTAGCGGGGGGACCCAAGAGACCCAGTACTTC.

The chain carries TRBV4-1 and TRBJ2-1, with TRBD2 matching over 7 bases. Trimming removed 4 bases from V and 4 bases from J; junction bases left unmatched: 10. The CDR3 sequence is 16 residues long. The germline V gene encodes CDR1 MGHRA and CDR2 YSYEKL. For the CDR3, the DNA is TGCGCCAGCAGCCCCGCGGGAGTCCTGAGGTACAATGAGCAGTTCTTC. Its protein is CASSPAGVLRYNEQFF.

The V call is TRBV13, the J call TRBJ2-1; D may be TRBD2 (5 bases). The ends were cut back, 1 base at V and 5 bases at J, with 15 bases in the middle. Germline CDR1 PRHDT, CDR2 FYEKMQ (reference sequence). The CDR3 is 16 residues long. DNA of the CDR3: TGTGCCAGCAGCTTAGCCTTACTAGTAACTAACAATGAGCAGTTCTTC. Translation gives CASSLALLVTNNEQFF.

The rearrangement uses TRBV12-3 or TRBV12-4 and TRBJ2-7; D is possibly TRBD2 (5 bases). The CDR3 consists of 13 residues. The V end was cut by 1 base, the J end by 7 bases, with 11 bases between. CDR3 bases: TGTGCCAGCAGTTTAGGGACGTCGGGGGAGCAGTACTTC. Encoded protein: CASSLGTSGEQYF.